These 17 T cell receptor beta chains came from one sample sequenced in a study of cytomegalovirus exposure and HLA in healthy donors. The PCR used 60 Vbeta and 13 Jbeta primers. Data came from immunoSEQ multiplex PCR; TCRdb stores just in-frame clones and leaves some out. The top ten hold approximately 4.7% of the sample, which has about 64,000 clones, under 80% seen once. The sequencing sample was made of PBMCs. Source of these receptors: a male donor in good health and CMV-seropositive.

J is TRBJ2-2 and V is TRBV5-1; D is unresolved. Germline CDR1 SGHRS, CDR2 YFSETQ. This CDR3 is built from 16 residues. With 4 bases removed from V and 0 bases from J, the gap between germline ends came to 13 bases. The DNA of the CDR3 is TGCGCCAGCAGCCGCGACGTGACATCGAACACCGGGGAGCTGTTTTTT. This translates into CASSRDVTSNTGELFF.

CDR3 sequence (DNA): TGTGCCAGCAGCGTAACGGGTACGAACACCGGGGAGCTGTTTTTT. Amino acids: CASSVTGTNTGELFF. The chain carries TRBV9 and TRBJ2-2; D gene uncertain. CDR3 size: 15 residues. Trimming stripped 1 base from V and 0 bases from J, with 7 bases between. The V gene's germline CDR1 is SGDLS and CDR2 YYNGEE.

The DNA for the CDR3 is TGTGCCAGCAGTTCACAGAGCTACGAGCAGTACTTC. This translates into CASSSQSYEQYF. The rearrangement uses TRBV27 and TRBJ2-7; D is ambiguous. From germline, CDR1 is MNHEY and CDR2 SMNVEV (reference sequence). The V end lost 4 bases, the J end lost 3 bases, and 7 bases lay between the germline ends. The CDR3 length is 12 residues.

This clone was seen a handful of times. The genes are TRBV14 and TRBJ2-5; maybe TRBD2 (6 bases). Germline V gives CDR1 SGHDN, CDR2 FVKESK. Trimming cost V 2 bases and J 4 bases, with 11 bases left between them. The CDR3 has 14 residues. The DNA of the CDR3 is TGTGCCAGCAGCCAAACGGACTACATAGAGACCCAGTACTTC. Amino acids: CASSQTDYIETQYF.

The V gene is TRBV7-3, the J gene TRBJ2-5; 10 nucleotides match TRBD1. V was pared by 4 bases and J by 2 bases, with 4 bases of the junction left unmatched. The CDR3 extends over 15 amino acids. Germline values: CDR1 SGHTA, CDR2 FQGTGA. The CDR3 reads CASSSGTGEQETQYF. The CDR3 DNA is TGTGCCAGCAGCTCCGGGACAGGGGAGCAAGAGACCCAGTACTTC.

The rearrangement joins TRBV7-2 to TRBJ2-1; no definite D call. With 0 bases removed from V and 8 bases from J, the gap between germline ends came to 8 bases. CDR1 and CDR2 from the germline V gene are SGHTA and FQGNSA. CDR3 length: 13 residues. The DNA of the CDR3 is TGTGCCAGCAGCTTAGCAAGTGGCCATGAGCAGTTCTTC. It codes for CASSLASGHEQFF.

The chain's CDR3 is CASSPTLYTDTQYF. DNA for the CDR3: TGTGCCAGCAGCCCTACCTTATACACAGATACGCAGTATTTT. The chain links TRBV9 to TRBJ2-3; D is unclear. The CDR3 is made up of 14 amino acids. Germline lookup yields CDR1 SGDLS and CDR2 YYNGEE. V lost 4 bases and J 2 bases, leaving 11 bases between the germline ends.

This clone appeared once. This chain links TRBV5-1 with TRBJ2-7, with 12 positions matching TRBD1. The CDR3 length is 15 residues. V lost 0 bases to trimming and J lost 4 bases; unmatched junction nucleotides: 2. Looked up from germline, CDR1 is SGHRS and CDR2 is YFSETQ. CDR3 residues: CASSLAGQGAYEQYF. DNA for the CDR3: TGCGCCAGCAGCTTGGCGGGACAGGGGGCTTACGAGCAGTACTTC.

This clone was observed once. V is TRBV9 and J is TRBJ1-1; the match to TRBD1 covers 7 bases. There are 13 residues in the CDR3. Trimming cost V 3 bases and J 3 bases; bases outside gene matches: 2. The V gene's germline CDR1 is SGDLS and CDR2 YYNGEE. The CDR3 DNA is TGTGCCAGCAGCGCCGGACAGGACACTGAAGCTTTCTTT. Translated: CASSAGQDTEAFF.

The chain carries TRBV11-2 and TRBJ2-7, with TRBD1 identical over 8 bases. V dropped 3 bases and J dropped 7; count of bases not matched to a gene: 11. This CDR3 contains 15 residues. In germline, CDR1 is SGHAT, CDR2 FQNNGV. CDR3 bases: TGTGCCAGCAGCTTTTTTCGGGACAGGTCGGTTGAGCAGTACTTC. This encodes CASSFFRDRSVEQYF.

The CDR3 sequence is CAGRTGYEQYF. In DNA, the CDR3 is TGTGCCGGAAGGACAGGTTACGAGCAGTACTTC. The chain joins TRBV2 to TRBJ2-7, with 7 bases identical to TRBD1. From germline, CDR1 is SNHLY and CDR2 FYNNEI. The V segment lost 11 bases and the J segment 4 bases; nucleotides outside the gene matches: 5. The CDR3 has 11 residues.

The V call is TRBV4-3, the J call TRBJ1-1, with 7 positions matching TRBD1. This CDR3 has 16 residues. V shed 1 base, J shed 0 bases, and the junction held 5 bases outside the gene matches. Germline CDR1 and CDR2: LGHNA and YSLEER. The chain's CDR3 is CASSQGAGTVNTEAFF. The CDR3 DNA reads TGCGCCAGCAGCCAAGGTGCCGGGACAGTGAACACTGAAGCTTTCTTT.

This clone was observed a few times. Germline is not matched at one junction end, which may reflect a read error. This rearrangement joins TRBV4-3 to TRBJ1-1; TRBD1 is a possible D gene (5 bases). The germline V gene has CDR1 LGHNA and CDR2 YSLEER. CDR3 length: 15 amino acids. The CDR3: CASTQQADMNTEAFF. For the CDR3, the DNA is TGCGCCAGCACCCAACAGGCAGATATGAACACTGAAGCTTTCTTT.

This rearrangement joins TRBV6-1 to TRBJ2-5; 9 nucleotides align to TRBD1. Per the germline V gene, CDR1 is MNHNS and CDR2 is SASEGT. CDR3 size: 18 residues. With V trimmed by 4 bases and J by 0 bases, 12 bases remained unmatched. The CDR3 nucleotides are TGTGCCAGCAGTGCGCTCCCCCCGGGACAGGGCGACCAAGAGACCCAGTACTTC. Protein product: CASSALPPGQGDQETQYF.

This clone came up a few times. CDR3 nucleotide sequence: TGTGCCAGCAGTTTAATGGGGAGCGGACCCCAGCATTTT. Translation gives CASSLMGSGPQHF. This chain joins TRBV27 and TRBJ1-5; D is uncertain. V lost 2 bases and J lost 10, with 12 bases in between. CDR3 length: 13 residues. Germline CDR1 reads MNHEY; CDR2 reads SMNVEV (reference sequence).

A few counts support this clone. The rearrangement links TRBV9 to TRBJ2-7; 13 bases agree with TRBD2. From germline, CDR1 is SGDLS and CDR2 YYNGEE. V lost 4 bases and J lost 0; bases outside the gene matches: 7. The CDR3 spans 17 residues. The CDR3 region is CASSPPGLAGSSYEQYF. In DNA, the CDR3 is TGTGCCAGCAGCCCTCCGGGACTAGCGGGGAGCTCCTACGAGCAGTACTTC.

This chain uses TRBV2 with TRBJ2-5, with TRBD2 matching 9 bases. This CDR3 contains 16 residues. Germline V gene data show CDR1 as SNHLY and CDR2 as FYNNEI. V gave up 6 bases and J gave up 5 bases; unmatched junction bases: 13. This CDR3 is CASRAGGGARWETQYF. The CDR3 nucleotides are TGTGCCAGCAGAGCTGGCGGGGGGGCCAGATGGGAGACCCAGTACTTC.